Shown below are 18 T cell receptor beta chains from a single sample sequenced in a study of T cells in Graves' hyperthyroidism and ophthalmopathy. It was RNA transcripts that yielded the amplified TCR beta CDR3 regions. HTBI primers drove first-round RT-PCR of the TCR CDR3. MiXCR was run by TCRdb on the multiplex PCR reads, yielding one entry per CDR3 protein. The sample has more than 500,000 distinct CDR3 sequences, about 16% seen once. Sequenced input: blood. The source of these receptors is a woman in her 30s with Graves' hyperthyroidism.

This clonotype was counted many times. CDR3 region: CASSPRQGWYEQYF. CDR3 nucleotides: TGTGCCAGCAGCCCGAGACAGGGTTGGTACGAGCAGTACTTC. The J gene is TRBJ2-7, the V gene TRBV3-1; 7 bases line up with TRBD1. The CDR3 consists of 14 residues. Germline trimming cut 4 bases from V and 4 bases from J; bases unmatched to any gene: 7. CDR1 is LGHDT and CDR2 is YNNKEL in the germline V gene (reference sequence).

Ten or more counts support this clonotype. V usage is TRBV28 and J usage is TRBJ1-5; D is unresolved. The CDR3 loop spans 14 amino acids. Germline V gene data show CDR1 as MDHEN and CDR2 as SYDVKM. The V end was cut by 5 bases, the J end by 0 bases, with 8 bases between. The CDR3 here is CASSKAYSNQPQHF. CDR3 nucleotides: TGTGCCAGCAGTAAAGCGTATAGCAATCAGCCCCAGCATTTT.

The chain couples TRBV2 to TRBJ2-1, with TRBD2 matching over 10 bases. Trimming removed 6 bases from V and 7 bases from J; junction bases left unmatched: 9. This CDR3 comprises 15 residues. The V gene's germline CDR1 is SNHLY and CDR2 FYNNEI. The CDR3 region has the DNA TGTGCCAGCAGACCGGGACTAGCGTTTGGGAATGAGCAGTTCTTC. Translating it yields CASRPGLAFGNEQFF.

The CDR3 loop reads CASSGGGNPPHNEQFF. CDR3 DNA sequence: TGTGCCAGCAGCGGTGGGGGGAACCCCCCCCACAATGAGCAGTTCTTC. This chain links TRBV5-6 with TRBJ2-1; D may be TRBD2 (6 bases). Germline lookup yields CDR1 SGHDT and CDR2 YYEEEE. Trimming took 4 bases from V and 5 from J, leaving 19 bases between them. The CDR3 extends over 16 amino acids.

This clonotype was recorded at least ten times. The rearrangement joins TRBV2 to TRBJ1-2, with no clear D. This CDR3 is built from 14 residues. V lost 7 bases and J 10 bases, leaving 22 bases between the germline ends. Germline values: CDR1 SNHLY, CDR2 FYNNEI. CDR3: CASTGGPGGSHYTF. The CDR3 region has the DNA TGTGCCAGCACCGGAGGTCCCGGCGGGTCTCACTACACCTTC. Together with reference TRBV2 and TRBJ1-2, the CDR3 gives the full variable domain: EPEVTQTPSHQVTQMGQEVILRCVPISNHLYFYWYRQILGQKVEFLVSFYNNEISEKSEIFDDQFSVERPDGSNFTLKIRSTKLEDSAMYFCASTGGPGGSHYTFGSGTRLTVV.

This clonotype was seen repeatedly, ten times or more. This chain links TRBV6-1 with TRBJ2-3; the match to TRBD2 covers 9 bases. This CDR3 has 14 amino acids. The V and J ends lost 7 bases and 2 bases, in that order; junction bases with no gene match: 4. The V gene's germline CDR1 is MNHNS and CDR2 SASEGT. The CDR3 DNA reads TGTGCCAGCACCGGACTAGCGCTCACAGATACGCAGTATTTT. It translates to CASTGLALTDTQYF.

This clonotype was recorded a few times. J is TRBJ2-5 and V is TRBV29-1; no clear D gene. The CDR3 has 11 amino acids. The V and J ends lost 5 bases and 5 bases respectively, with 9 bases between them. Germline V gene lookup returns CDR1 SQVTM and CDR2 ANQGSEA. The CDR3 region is CSVRGRETQYF. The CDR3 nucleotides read TGCAGCGTTCGCGGTCGGGAGACCCAGTACTTC.

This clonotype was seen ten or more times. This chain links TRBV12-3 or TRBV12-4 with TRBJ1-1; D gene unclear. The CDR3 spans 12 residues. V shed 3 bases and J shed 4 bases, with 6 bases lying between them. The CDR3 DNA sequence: TGTGCCAGCAGTTTTGGGTTCACTGAAGCTTTCTTT. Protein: CASSFGFTEAFF.

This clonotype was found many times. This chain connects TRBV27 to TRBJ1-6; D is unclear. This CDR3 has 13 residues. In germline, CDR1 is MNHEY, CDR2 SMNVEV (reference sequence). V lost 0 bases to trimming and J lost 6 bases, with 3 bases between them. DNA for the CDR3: TGTGCCAGCAGTTTATCCCCTAATTCACCCCTCCACTTT. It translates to CASSLSPNSPLHF.

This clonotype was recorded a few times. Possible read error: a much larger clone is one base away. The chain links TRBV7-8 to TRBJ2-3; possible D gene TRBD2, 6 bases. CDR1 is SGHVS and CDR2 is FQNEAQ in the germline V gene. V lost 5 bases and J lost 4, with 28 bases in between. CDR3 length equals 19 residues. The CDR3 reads CASSPDGASVYRGADTQYF. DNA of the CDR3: TGTGCCAGCAGCCCCGACGGGGCTAGCGTATACAGAGGTGCAGATACGCAGTATTTT.

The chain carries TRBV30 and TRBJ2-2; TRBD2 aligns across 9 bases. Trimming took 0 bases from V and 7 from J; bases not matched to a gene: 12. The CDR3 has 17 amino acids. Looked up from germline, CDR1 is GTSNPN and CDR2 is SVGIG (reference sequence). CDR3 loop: CAWSVLGGRVGGGELFF. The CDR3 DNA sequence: TGTGCCTGGAGTGTACTGGGCGGGAGGGTAGGCGGCGGGGAGCTGTTTTTT.

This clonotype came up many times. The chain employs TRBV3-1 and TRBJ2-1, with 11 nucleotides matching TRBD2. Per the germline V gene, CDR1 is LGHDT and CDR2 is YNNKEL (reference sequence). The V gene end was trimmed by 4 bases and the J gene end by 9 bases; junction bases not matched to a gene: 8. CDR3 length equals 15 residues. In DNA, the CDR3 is TGTGCCAGCAGCCCGCTAGCGGGAGGTTTAGGTGAGCAGTTCTTC. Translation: CASSPLAGGLGEQFF.

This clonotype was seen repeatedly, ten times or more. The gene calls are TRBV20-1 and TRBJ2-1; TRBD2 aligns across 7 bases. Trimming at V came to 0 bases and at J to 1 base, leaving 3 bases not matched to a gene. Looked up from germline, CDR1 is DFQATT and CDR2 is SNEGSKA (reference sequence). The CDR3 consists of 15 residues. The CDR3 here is CSARDKRDSYNEQFF. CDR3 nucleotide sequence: TGCAGTGCTAGAGATAAGCGGGATTCCTACAATGAGCAGTTCTTC.

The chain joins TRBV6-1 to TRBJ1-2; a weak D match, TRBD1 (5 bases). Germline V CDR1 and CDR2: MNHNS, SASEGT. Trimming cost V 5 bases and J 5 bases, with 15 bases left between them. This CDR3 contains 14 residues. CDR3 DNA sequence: TGTGCCAGCAGTACCCCGGGACCGCCTTATGGCTACACCTTC. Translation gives CASSTPGPPYGYTF.

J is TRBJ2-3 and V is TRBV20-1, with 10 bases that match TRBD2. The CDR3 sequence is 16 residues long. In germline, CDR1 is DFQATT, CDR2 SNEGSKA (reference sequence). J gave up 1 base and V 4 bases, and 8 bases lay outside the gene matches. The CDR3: CSATATGTSGTDTQYF. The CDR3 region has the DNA TGCAGTGCTACCGCCACCGGGACTAGCGGCACAGATACGCAGTATTTT.

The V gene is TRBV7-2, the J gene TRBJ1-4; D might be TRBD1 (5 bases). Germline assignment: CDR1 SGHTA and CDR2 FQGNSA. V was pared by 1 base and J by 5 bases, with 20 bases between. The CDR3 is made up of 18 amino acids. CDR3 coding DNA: TGTGCCAGCAGCTTAGTTGTGGGGGTAACCAGACGAAATGAAAAACTGTTTTTT. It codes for CASSLVVGVTRRNEKLFF.

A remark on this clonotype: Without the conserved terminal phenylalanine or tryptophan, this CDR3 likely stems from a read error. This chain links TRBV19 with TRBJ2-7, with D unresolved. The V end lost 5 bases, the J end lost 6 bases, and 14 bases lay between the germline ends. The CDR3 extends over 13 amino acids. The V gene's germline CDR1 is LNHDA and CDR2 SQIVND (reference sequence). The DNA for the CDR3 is TGTGCCAGTAGTTGGGCGACTTCAGGCGAGCAGTACCTC. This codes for CASSWATSGEQYL.

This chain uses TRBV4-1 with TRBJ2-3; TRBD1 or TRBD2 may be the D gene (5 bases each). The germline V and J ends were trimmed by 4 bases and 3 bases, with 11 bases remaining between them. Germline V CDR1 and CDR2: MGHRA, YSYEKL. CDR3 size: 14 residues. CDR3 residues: CASSRGTTTDTQYF. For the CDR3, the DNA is TGCGCCAGCAGCCGTGGGACCACGACAGATACGCAGTATTTT.